The 26 T cell receptor beta chains listed next were all sequenced from one sample in a study of blood T cell repertoires in COVID-19. Profiled with immunoSEQ multiplex PCR; TCRdb holds only in-frame clones, not every one. The sample lists around 500,000 clones; roughly 88% were seen once. The sample was peripheral blood. The receptor source for this set is a human donor in a cohort sampled during active COVID-19.

The chain is built from TRBV7-3 and TRBJ2-3; 10 bases map to TRBD2. The junction had 8 bases not matched to a gene; V was cut back by 2 bases and J by 6 bases. The CDR3 runs to 16 residues. Per germline, CDR1 SGHTA and CDR2 FQGTGA. CDR3 protein: CASSLFALAGDDTQYF. The CDR3 coding sequence is TGTGCCAGCAGCTTATTTGCGCTAGCGGGAGATGATACGCAGTATTTT.

This clone has a single count. V usage is TRBV6-5 and J usage is TRBJ1-2; 7 nucleotides align to TRBD1. The CDR3 extends over 15 amino acids. Trimming cost V 0 bases and J 3 bases; bases outside gene matches: 4. CDR1 and CDR2 (germline): MNHEY, SVGAGI. As DNA, the CDR3 is TGTGCCAGCAGTTACTCGAGGGGGCAGGACTATGGCTACACCTTC. Encoded protein: CASSYSRGQDYGYTF.

This clone was detected a few times. This chain uses TRBV7-3 with TRBJ1-3, with D tentatively TRBD1 (5 bases). Trimming left V 1 base short and J 2 bases short, with 9 bases between. Germline V gene data show CDR1 as SGHTA and CDR2 as FQGTGA. CDR3 length: 15 residues. The CDR3 region is CASSLSGAAGNTIYF. Here the CDR3 DNA reads TGTGCCAGCAGCTTAAGCGGGGCAGCTGGAAACACCATATATTTT.

The CDR3 region has the DNA TGTGCCAGCAGCCACCTATTCTCCGGGACAGGGGTCTCTGGGGCCAACGTCCTGACTTTC. The encoded protein is CASSHLFSGTGVSGANVLTF. The chain carries TRBV3-1 (or the pseudogene TRBV3-2) and TRBJ2-6; 10 bases line up with TRBD1. Germline lookup yields CDR1 LGHDT and CDR2 YNNKEL (reference sequence). CDR3 size: 20 residues. Trimming took 3 bases from V and 0 from J; bases not matched to a gene: 11.

The chain couples TRBV30 to TRBJ2-1; TRBD2 matches 15 bases. Germline trimming cut 4 bases from V and 7 bases from J; bases unmatched to any gene: 8. CDR3 length equals 16 residues. The V gene's germline CDR1 is GTSNPN and CDR2 SVGIG (reference sequence). The CDR3 protein is CAWTHTGTSGRNEQFF. The CDR3 bases are TGTGCCTGGACCCATACTGGGACTAGCGGGAGGAATGAGCAGTTCTTC.

The rearrangement joins TRBV7-9 to TRBJ2-1; the D gene is possibly TRBD2 (5 bases). This CDR3 comprises 13 residues. The V end lost 2 bases, the J end lost 10 bases, and 12 bases lay between the germline ends. The germline CDR1 and CDR2 sequences are SEHNR and FQNEAQ (reference sequence). The CDR3 DNA is TGTGCCAGCAGCTTAATAGCCCCGGGAGAGCAGTTCTTC. This gives the protein CASSLIAPGEQFF.

The gene calls are TRBV7-2 and TRBJ1-2, with D possibly matching TRBD1 (6 bases). Germline lookup yields CDR1 SGHTA and CDR2 FQGNSA. CDR3 size: 13 residues. Trimming left V 4 bases short and J 7 bases short, with 13 bases between. The DNA for the CDR3 is TGTGCCAGCAGCTCACAACAGGGATTTGGCTACACCTTC. Its protein product is CASSSQQGFGYTF.

The genes are TRBV6-6 and TRBJ2-2; 7 positions agree with TRBD1. V dropped 6 bases and J dropped 2; count of bases not matched to a gene: 12. The CDR3 totals 17 residues. Germline CDR1 and CDR2: MNHNY and SVGAGI (reference sequence). CDR3 DNA: TGTGCCAGCAGCCGACCGCACAACAGGGGAAACACCGGGGAGCTGTTTTTT. Its translation: CASSRPHNRGNTGELFF.

J is TRBJ1-6 and V is TRBV10-3; TRBD1 might be the D (6 bases). CDR3 length equals 15 residues. Trimming stripped 6 bases from V and 7 bases from J, with 16 bases between. The germline gives CDR1 ENHRY, CDR2 SYGVKD. The CDR3 region is CAIRGQGHSNSPLHF. CDR3 DNA: TGTGCCATCAGGGGGCAGGGGCACTCGAATTCACCCCTCCACTTT.

The chain employs TRBV15 and TRBJ1-4; D unresolved. Germline-derived CDR1 and CDR2 are LNHNV and YYDKDF (reference sequence). Trimming shortened V by 8 bases and J by 1 base, and 11 bases separated the two germline ends. The CDR3 has 14 residues. CDR3 region: CATLQRGTNEKLFF. Here the CDR3 DNA reads TGTGCCACCCTCCAAAGAGGAACTAATGAAAAACTGTTTTTT.

This clone was detected a few times. The V call is TRBV27, the J call TRBJ1-5; D perhaps matches TRBD1 (5 bases). CDR3 length: 17 residues. The V gene lost 0 bases and the J gene lost 3 bases, with 15 bases spanning the gap. Germline CDR1 is MNHEY and CDR2 is SMNVEV (reference sequence). CDR3 sequence: CASSLSSRAFFNQPQHF. DNA for the CDR3: TGTGCCAGCAGTTTATCTTCCAGGGCGTTTTTCAATCAGCCCCAGCATTTT.

This clone occurred once. V usage is TRBV19 and J usage is TRBJ2-6; weak D call: TRBD1 (7 bases). Germline values: CDR1 LNHDA, CDR2 SQIVND (reference sequence). Trimming removed 9 bases at V and 1 base at J, with 19 bases between. The CDR3 totals 17 residues. CDR3 in amino acids: CASSQGGRHSGANVLTF. The CDR3 coding sequence is TGTGCCAGCAGTCAGGGGGGCCGCCATTCTGGGGCCAACGTCCTGACTTTC.

The genes are TRBV5-3 and TRBJ2-2; no definite D call. TRBV5-3 falls under the ORF class, with uncertain function. This CDR3 has 14 amino acids. V was pared by 1 base and J by 6 bases, with 10 bases between. The CDR3 DNA follows: TGTGCCAGAAGCTTGAGTTCGGGTTCCGGGGAGCTGTTTTTT. Translated, it gives CARSLSSGSGELFF.

This chain connects TRBV3-1 (or the pseudogene TRBV3-2) to TRBJ1-2, with 7 bases lining up with TRBD1. The V gene's germline CDR1 is LGHDT and CDR2 YNNKEL (reference sequence). CDR3 size: 15 residues. With 2 bases clipped from V and 8 bases from J, the junction kept 11 bases outside the gene matches. The CDR3 DNA is TGTGCCAGCAGCCAAAGGAACAGGGGACCGGGGGGCTACACCTTC. It translates to CASSQRNRGPGGYTF.

V and J are TRBV6-2 or TRBV6-3 and TRBJ1-1; no definite D call. V lost 4 bases and J 1 base, leaving 22 bases between the germline ends. Germline V lookup: CDR1 MNHEY, CDR2 SVGEGT. The CDR3 is made up of 18 amino acids. The CDR3 loop reads CASSFPFQAGMGNTEAFF. The CDR3 region has the DNA TGTGCCAGCAGTTTCCCATTTCAGGCTGGTATGGGGAACACTGAAGCTTTCTTT.

The chain links TRBV7-3 to TRBJ2-5, with D perhaps TRBD2 (6 bases). Germline V CDR1 and CDR2: SGHTA, FQGTGA. V lost 3 bases and J lost 0, with 11 bases in between. CDR3 length: 15 residues. CDR3 sequence (DNA): TGTGCCAGCAGCTTGGCGGGACCGTACCAAGAGACCCAGTACTTC. Amino acids: CASSLAGPYQETQYF.

This chain uses TRBV7-2 with TRBJ2-7, with 9 bases fitting TRBD1. V gave up 5 bases and J gave up 7 bases; unmatched junction bases: 12. This CDR3 has 15 amino acids. Germline V CDR1 and CDR2: SGHTA, FQGNSA. CDR3 sequence reads: CASSKGTGYLEEQYF. The DNA of the CDR3 is TGTGCCAGCAGCAAGGGGACAGGGTATTTGGAAGAGCAGTACTTC.

This clone was recorded only once. V gene TRBV7-3 combines with J gene TRBJ2-1; tentative D call: TRBD2 (5 bases). Germline V lookup: CDR1 SGHTA, CDR2 FQGTGA. CDR3 size: 14 residues. Trimming took 4 bases from V and 4 from J, leaving 11 bases between them. The CDR3 reads CASSSLGIYNEQFF. The CDR3 region has the DNA TGTGCCAGCAGCTCCCTCGGGATTTACAATGAGCAGTTCTTC.

The chain carries TRBV7-9 and TRBJ1-3; a weak D match, TRBD1 (6 bases). Germline lookup yields CDR1 SEHNR and CDR2 FQNEAQ (reference sequence). The CDR3 length is 16 residues. Between the trimmed V and J ends, which lost 5 bases and 0 bases, there was a span of 14 bases. The CDR3 nucleotides read TGTGCCAGCAGCGTAAGACAGGCCAGCTCTGGAAACACCATATATTTT. Protein product: CASSVRQASSGNTIYF. Combining the CDR3 with reference TRBV7-9 and TRBJ1-3 gives the whole variable domain DTGVSQNPRHKITKRGQNVTFRCDPISEHNRLYWYRQTLGQGPEFLTYFQNEAQLEKSRLLSDRFSAERPKGSFSTLEIQRTEQGDSAMYLCASSVRQASSGNTIYFGEGSWLTVV.

The chain links TRBV5-1 to TRBJ2-7; D may be TRBD2 (5 bases). V was trimmed by 0 bases and J by 2 bases, leaving 21 bases between them. Germline V CDR1 and CDR2: SGHRS, YFSETQ. The CDR3 loop spans 18 amino acids. CDR3 coding DNA: TGCGCCAGCAGCTTGGCCGAGACCGTAAGCGGCGTTGCCTACGAGCAGTACTTC. It translates to CASSLAETVSGVAYEQYF.

The gene calls are TRBV5-6 and TRBJ2-7; TRBD1 is a possible D gene (6 bases). Trimming took 2 bases from V and 4 from J, leaving 13 bases between them. The length of the CDR3 is 14 residues. Germline-derived CDR1 and CDR2 are SGHDT and YYEEEE. As DNA, the CDR3 is TGTGCCAGCAGCTTTCCGGGACAACATTACGAGCAGTACTTC. Its translation: CASSFPGQHYEQYF.

The chain couples TRBV5-1 to TRBJ2-7; TRBD1 agrees at 11 bases. The J segment lost 3 bases and the V segment lost 4 bases, leaving 9 bases of the junction unmatched. Per the germline V gene, CDR1 is SGHRS and CDR2 is YFSETQ. The CDR3 extends over 16 amino acids. CDR3 coding DNA: TGCGCCAGCAGCCCGACAGGACAGGGGGCGCGCTACGAGCAGTACTTC. It encodes CASSPTGQGARYEQYF.

The chain uses TRBV19 and TRBJ1-6, with D uncertain. V was shortened by 3 bases and J by 8 bases, with 11 bases between the two germline ends. This CDR3 has 14 amino acids. CDR1 is LNHDA and CDR2 is SQIVND in the germline V gene (reference sequence). DNA of the CDR3: TGTGCCAGTAGTATCCGTGGGCCCGATTCACCCCTCCACTTT. It yields the protein CASSIRGPDSPLHF.

The chain joins TRBV6-5 to TRBJ1-1; perhaps TRBD1 as D (6 bases). The germline V gene encodes CDR1 MNHEY and CDR2 SVGAGI. The V gene lost 2 bases and the J gene lost 1 base, with 11 bases spanning the gap. The CDR3 is 15 amino acids. The CDR3 is CASSYRPTGNTEAFF. For the CDR3, the DNA is TGTGCCAGCAGTTACCGGCCGACAGGGAACACTGAAGCTTTCTTT.

In its sample, this clone was seen a few times. The rearrangement uses TRBV30 and TRBJ1-3; TRBD1 agrees at 9 bases. The CDR3 loop spans 16 amino acids. CDR1 GTSNPN and CDR2 SVGIG come from the germline V gene (reference sequence). V lost 3 bases and J lost 4; bases outside the gene matches: 10. The CDR3 nucleotides read TGTGCCTGGAGCGTAGGGACAGGGAATTTCGGAAACACCATATATTTT. It codes for CAWSVGTGNFGNTIYF.

The chain carries TRBV6-2 or TRBV6-3 and TRBJ2-7, with 8 bases that match TRBD2. The V segment lost 2 bases and the J segment 2 bases; nucleotides outside the gene matches: 17. This CDR3 comprises 19 residues. Looked up from germline, CDR1 is MNHEY and CDR2 is SVGEGT. The CDR3 region is CASSYESLRSGSNPYEQYF. CDR3 nucleotides: TGTGCCAGCAGTTACGAATCGCTTCGGAGCGGGAGCAACCCCTACGAGCAGTACTTC.